The present entry profiles one TCR beta chain with its context. V lost 0 bases, J lost 5 bases, and 10 bases lay in between. Germline-derived CDR1 and CDR2 are SGHTA and FQGNSA. The CDR3 has 14 residues. All patients picked for sequencing had shown, by flow cytometry, an expansion of CD8+CD57+ cells. CDR3 and TCR beta VDJ profiling relied on genomic DNA as the template. TCRdb re-called the reads through MiXCR, storing one row per CDR3 protein. This sample has approximately 150,000 distinct CDR3 sequences, with 71% found just once. The sample comes from a study of CD8+CD57+ T cells in acquired aplastic anemia.

The rearrangement uses TRBV7-2 and TRBJ2-5, with TRBD2 as a possible D gene (5 bases). The specimen sequenced was sorted CD4+, CD8+, or CD8+CD57+ T cells (not recorded which) from PBMCs. The sequence was obtained from a human donor with aplastic anemia. This chain's CDR3 is CASSLAAGAETQYF. The CDR3 DNA is TGTGCCAGCAGCTTAGCGGCGGGTGCGGAGACCCAGTACTTC.